The sequence of this T cell receptor beta chain was determined in a study of CXCR3-negative and CXCR3-positive naive CD8 T cells. As to this clonotype: Its antigen remains unidentified.

5' RACE that incorporated UMI labels was used to prepare the TRB cDNA libraries. Each CDR3 protein gets one entry in TCRdb, which reprocessed the 5' RACE reads and gives no DNA. The repertoire table contains about 89,000 distinct CDR3 sequences. The CDR3 loop spans 13 amino acids. Germline loops: CDR1 SEHNR, CDR2 FQNEAQ (reference sequence). Overall study results and limits: CXCR3-positive naive cells had TRB CDR3s that were more hydrophobic than CXCR3-negative naive cells had.

This chain links TRBV7-9 with TRBJ2-1; TCRdb proposes TRBD2, but this gene call is untestable without DNA. The origin of this receptor is a human donor in good health. Some clones in this sample may be carry-over from other donors' samples. Sequenced input: naive CXCR3+ CD8+ T cells from blood. The subset was: CD45RO-CCR7+CD27+CD95- naive CD8+ T cells expressing CXCR3 (TNR3+). CDR3 sequence reads: CASSSGLPLEQFF.